Shown below are 2 T cell receptor beta chains from a single sample sequenced in a study of T-cell memory formation after mild COVID-19. TCRdb re-called the 5' RACE reads through MiXCR, storing one row per CDR3 protein. Seen here are 450,000 to 650,000 distinct CDR3 sequences, less than 25% observed once, and the top ten hold 7% to 9%. The sample taken for sequencing was PBMCs or a T cell subset sorted from them (not recorded which). These receptors originate from an adult woman who had mild COVID-19 (a few samples of this study predate the infection). Cell type and time point are not known.

The chain uses TRBV29-1 and TRBJ2-3, with 9 bases aligning to TRBD2. CDR1 and CDR2 from the germline V gene are SQVTM and ANQGSEA. After removal of 5 bases from V and 2 bases from J, the junction contained 2 bases not matched to a gene. The CDR3 covers 13 residues. CDR3 loop: CSVTSGYTDTQYF. CDR3 in DNA: TGCAGCGTTACTAGCGGGTACACAGATACGCAGTATTTT.

This clonotype was seen at least ten times. The CDR3 sequence is CASSSAQDTEAFF. CDR3 in DNA: TGTGCCAGCTCAAGTGCCCAGGACACTGAAGCTTTCTTT. This chain links TRBV18 with TRBJ1-1; D is undetermined. Between the trimmed V and J ends, which lost 5 bases and 3 bases, there was a span of 10 bases. This CDR3 has 13 residues. Germline V gene sequence: CDR1 KGHSH, CDR2 LQKENI.